A single TCR beta chain is shown here with its context. Its target is not known. Once obtained from cultured CD4+ T cells, the DNA was sequenced using the Oncomine TCR Beta short-read assay. CD4+ T cells were cultured, and genomic DNA was extracted from them. TCRdb independently ran MiXCR on the PCR reads; one entry per CDR3 protein. The sample has approximately 5,400 distinct CDR3 sequences; approximately 62% are singletons. The entry originates in a study of vaccination and CD4 T cells after COVID-19. Turning to the study itself: The stimulus for the cells was overlapping spike peptides derived from SARS-CoV-2, HCoV-NL63, HCoV-OC43 and HCoV-229E.

The sample's treatment: roughly 11-day PBMC culture with coronavirus spike peptide pools or control peptides (ViraFEST assay). Before the COVID-19 pandemic (2011-2018), CD4+ T cells were obtained from the unexposed donor. Sequenced input: CD4+ T cells from blood, cultured in vitro. This TCR was sampled from a human donor in good health.

The CDR3, as DNA: TGTGCCAGCAGTGAACGGGAAACAGGGGTACCCAGGCAGTACTTC. Encoded protein: CASSERETGVPRQYF. The chain uses TRBV6-1 and TRBJ2-7, with 7 bases matching TRBD1. The trim removed 2 bases at V and 9 bases at J, leaving 13 bases unmatched. CDR3 size: 15 residues. The V gene's germline CDR1 is MNHNS and CDR2 SASEGT.